The 16 T cell receptor beta chains listed next were all sequenced from one sample in a study of CD8 T cells in ankylosing spondylitis (dated by TCRdb to the late 2010s). The library was generated by 5' RACE. Reads for this sample came from an Illumina HiSeq 2500. The raw public reads went through TCRdb reprocessing: fastp at Q25, MiXCR clone calling, in-frame beta chains kept. Each CDR3 protein appears once, grouped with its most common genes and DNA. The sample table holds 150,000 or so distinct CDR3 sequences, of which 9.8% were seen once. The top ten constitute around 15% of the sample. The source material was blood, either unsorted or a sorted T cell fraction (not recorded which). The receptors shown here come from a female donor with ankylosing spondylitis or in good health (not recorded which).

This clonotype was counted between two and nine times. V is TRBV3-1 and J is TRBJ2-2; TRBD1 matches at 10 bases. Germline CDR1 reads LGHDT; CDR2 reads YNNKEL (reference sequence). The CDR3 covers 18 residues. Unmatched junction bases numbered 9, after V lost 3 bases and J lost 2 bases. CDR3 in amino acids: CASSHHLRDRGNTGELFF. CDR3 coding DNA: TGTGCCAGCAGCCACCACCTCCGGGACAGGGGAAACACCGGGGAGCTGTTTTTT.

This sequence joins TRBV4-2 and TRBJ1-2; no definite D call. CDR1 is LGHNA and CDR2 is YNFKEQ in the germline V gene. This CDR3 comprises 13 residues. Trimming removed 9 bases from V and 3 bases from J, with 14 bases in between. The CDR3 nucleotides are TGTGCCAGGGGCCTTGGGCCGGACTATGGCTACACCTTC. Amino acids: CARGLGPDYGYTF.

This clonotype has ten or more counts. This rearrangement joins TRBV7-8 to TRBJ2-5, with no clear D. This CDR3 is 13 amino acids long. Germline CDR1 and CDR2: SGHVS and FQNEAQ. Trimming pared 1 base from V and 5 bases from J, leaving 8 bases between. CDR3 DNA sequence: TGTGCCAGCAGCTTAGTTCTCGGGGAGACCCAGTACTTC. As protein: CASSLVLGETQYF.

This clonotype was picked up many times. This sequence joins TRBV29-1 and TRBJ1-1, with 10 bases aligning to TRBD1. The CDR3 runs 14 residues. V dropped 6 bases and J dropped 2; count of bases not matched to a gene: 6. The V gene's germline CDR1 is SQVTM and CDR2 ANQGSEA. The CDR3 DNA follows: TGCAGCGTCTCGGACAGGGGGGGTAACACTGAAGCTTTCTTT. Translation gives CSVSDRGGNTEAFF.

A few counts support this clonotype. V gene TRBV18 combines with J gene TRBJ2-7, with 9 bases lining up with TRBD1. The CDR3 runs 16 residues. The germline CDR1 and CDR2 sequences are KGHSH and LQKENI. The ends lost 3 bases at V and 5 bases at J; junction bases unmatched: 11. CDR3: CASSPPGQGLVDEQYF. The CDR3 nucleotides are TGTGCCAGCTCACCTCCGGGACAGGGTCTTGTGGACGAGCAGTACTTC.

This clonotype was recorded a few times. This chain connects TRBV28 to TRBJ1-2; a possible D gene is TRBD1 (5 bases). In germline, CDR1 is MDHEN, CDR2 SYDVKM. Trimming removed 3 bases from V and 8 bases from J, with 16 bases in between. The CDR3 totals 14 residues. In DNA form, the CDR3 reads TGTGCCAGCAGTTTTTTGGGCCACAGGAGGGGCTACACCTTC. Its translation is CASSFLGHRRGYTF.

There are many counts of this clonotype. The V and J genes are TRBV7-8 and TRBJ2-7; 10 bases are shared with TRBD1. There are 14 residues in the CDR3. CDR1 is SGHVS and CDR2 is FQNEAQ in the germline V gene. V shed 4 bases and J 7 bases; nucleotides not matched to a gene: 7. The CDR3 DNA follows: TGTGCCAGCAGCTCGCGACAGGGGGCATGGGAGCAGTACTTC. Protein sequence: CASSSRQGAWEQYF.

The chain is built from TRBV7-9 and TRBJ2-7; D uncertain. CDR1 and CDR2 (germline): SEHNR, FQNEAQ (reference sequence). This CDR3 is 10 amino acids long. Deletions cut 5 bases from V and 7 bases from J, with 6 bases between. The CDR3 loop is CASSIREQYF. CDR3 DNA sequence: TGTGCCAGCAGCATCAGGGAGCAGTACTTC.

The chain recombines TRBV27 with TRBJ2-1; D is uncertain. The V gene lost 2 bases and the J gene lost 15 bases, with 17 bases spanning the gap. Germline lookup yields CDR1 MNHEY and CDR2 SMNVEV (reference sequence). The CDR3 covers 13 residues. The CDR3 here is CASSLGPVQPPFF. The DNA of the CDR3 is TGTGCCAGCAGTTTAGGGCCCGTGCAGCCCCCGTTCTTC.

This clonotype was seen a handful of times. J is TRBJ1-1 and V is TRBV20-1; the D is unclear. Trimming shortened V by 0 bases and J by 5 bases, and 7 bases separated the two germline ends. CDR1 DFQATT and CDR2 SNEGSKA come from the germline V gene (reference sequence). This CDR3 comprises 12 residues. The chain's CDR3 is CSARDRVTEAFF. CDR3 coding DNA: TGCAGTGCTAGAGATCGAGTTACTGAAGCTTTCTTT.

This clonotype was seen many times. This chain joins TRBV9 and TRBJ2-1, with 9 bases matching TRBD2. This CDR3 spans 18 amino acids. Trimming cost V 3 bases and J 0 bases; bases outside gene matches: 10. Germline CDR1 is SGDLS and CDR2 is YYNGEE. This chain's CDR3 is CASSASGTSLSSYNEQFF. The DNA of the CDR3 is TGTGCCAGCAGCGCATCCGGGACTAGCCTTAGCTCCTACAATGAGCAGTTCTTC.

A remark on this clonotype: A much bigger clone sits one base away, suggesting this may be a read error. The rearrangement joins TRBV29-1 to TRBJ1-2; weak D call: TRBD1 (6 bases). The V end was cut by 2 bases, the J end by 9 bases, with 22 bases between. This CDR3 is built from 15 residues. Germline V gene sequence: CDR1 SQVTM, CDR2 ANQGSEA. The CDR3 protein is CSVEPLAGARDSYTF. The CDR3 coding sequence is TGCAGCGTTGAACCCCTGGCAGGGGCCAGAGATAGCTACACCTTC.

This clonotype has just one count. This chain joins TRBV7-2 and TRBJ2-7; D is possibly TRBD1 or TRBD2 (5 bases each). The germline CDR1 and CDR2 sequences are SGHTA and FQGNSA. V gave up 3 bases and J gave up 2 bases, with 11 bases separating them. This CDR3 has 14 residues. The CDR3 DNA reads as TGTGCCAGCAGCTTTGGGGGAGCGACCTACGAGCAGTACTTC. As protein: CASSFGGATYEQYF. The full variable domain, rest sourced from reference TRBV7-2 and TRBJ2-7, is GAGVSQSPSNKVTEKGKDVELRCDPISGHTALYWYRQSLGQGLEFLIYFQGNSAPDKSGLPSDRFSAERTGGSVSTLTIQRTQQEDSAVYLCASSFGGATYEQYFGPGTRLTVT.

V usage is TRBV4-3 and J usage is TRBJ2-7; tentatively, D is TRBD2 (5 bases). CDR1 LGHNA and CDR2 YSLEER come from the germline V gene. The V end was cut by 4 bases, the J end by 2 bases, with 18 bases between. The CDR3 loop spans 16 amino acids. CDR3 bases: TGCGCCAGCAGCCCTTACACCTTACTAGTTCCCTACGAGCAGTACTTC. Amino acids: CASSPYTLLVPYEQYF.

This chain uses TRBV12-3 or TRBV12-4 with TRBJ2-3, with 9 bases that match TRBD2. The ends lost 5 bases at V and 5 bases at J; junction bases unmatched: 11. The CDR3 is 16 residues long. DNA for the CDR3: TGTGCCAGCAGTGATGTGTATAGCGGGAGAGGAGATACGCAGTATTTT. This encodes CASSDVYSGRGDTQYF.

The V call is TRBV3-1, the J call TRBJ1-1; 12 nucleotides agree with TRBD1. Germline loops: CDR1 LGHDT, CDR2 YNNKEL (reference sequence). The length of the CDR3 is 15 residues. The V segment lost 8 bases and the J segment 6 bases; nucleotides outside the gene matches: 10. This CDR3 reads CASGRKGQGAAEAFF. CDR3 DNA sequence: TGTGCCAGCGGCCGTAAGGGACAGGGGGCGGCTGAAGCTTTCTTT.